Shown below are 20 T cell receptor beta chains from a single sample sequenced in a study of control samples from healthy donors and cancer patients. The repertoire was sequenced with immunoSEQ multiplex PCR; TCRdb's copy has only in-frame clones and lacks some. This table has roughly 120,000 clones, 85% to 95% appearing once. What was sequenced was PBMCs. The receptor set was obtained from a man between 45 and 60 years old with head and neck cancer.

V usage is TRBV6-5 and J usage is TRBJ1-5, with D possibly matching TRBD1 (5 bases). V gave up 8 bases and J gave up 7 bases, with 21 bases separating them. CDR3 length: 15 residues. Germline assignment: CDR1 MNHEY and CDR2 SVGAGI. The CDR3 region has the DNA TGTGCCAGCGGACGTCAGGGCGTTCGACGACAGCCCCAGCATTTT. Encoded protein: CASGRQGVRRQPQHF.

The J gene is TRBJ1-5, the V gene TRBV4-3; D ambiguous. The CDR3 contains 15 residues. With 4 bases removed from V and 3 bases from J, the gap between germline ends came to 13 bases. In germline, CDR1 is LGHNA, CDR2 YSLEER. Written as DNA, the CDR3 is TGCGCCAGCAGCCGAGACCGGGCTCCCAATCAGCCCCAGCATTTT. Amino acids: CASSRDRAPNQPQHF.

J is TRBJ2-5 and V is TRBV7-2, with 8 bases matching TRBD2. Germline-derived CDR1 and CDR2 are SGHTA and FQGNSA. V gave up 1 base and J gave up 5 bases; unmatched junction bases: 9. The CDR3 loop spans 16 amino acids. The CDR3 DNA follows: TGTGCCAGCAGCTTAGTAGCGCGGGGGGCCATGGAGACCCAGTACTTC. This encodes CASSLVARGAMETQYF.

The rearrangement uses TRBV5-1 and TRBJ2-3; D remains ambiguous. The length of the CDR3 is 13 residues. In germline, CDR1 is SGHRS, CDR2 YFSETQ. V was cut by 3 bases and J by 0 bases, with 5 bases left in between. DNA for the CDR3: TGCGCCAGCAGCTCCGTTAGCACAGATACGCAGTATTTT. Translating gives CASSSVSTDTQYF. The whole variable domain, remainder taken from reference TRBV5-1 and TRBJ2-3, is KAGVTQTPRYLIKTRGQQVTLSCSPISGHRSVSWYQQTPGQGLQFLFEYFSETQRNKGNFPGRFSGRQFSNSRSEMNVSTLELGDSALYLCASSSVSTDTQYFGPGTRLTVL.

The chain joins TRBV11-2 to TRBJ2-1; D possibly uses TRBD1 or TRBD2 (5 bases each). The CDR3 runs 15 residues. Trimming left V 2 bases short and J 7 bases short, with 15 bases between. From germline, CDR1 is SGHAT and CDR2 FQNNGV. As DNA, the CDR3 is TGTGCCAGCAGCTTAAGTCTCGGGGCAGGGAATGAGCAGTTCTTC. Its translation: CASSLSLGAGNEQFF.

This clone occurred once. The chain has TRBV2 and TRBJ2-3, with unresolved D. The V gene lost 7 bases and the J gene lost 2 bases, with 19 bases spanning the gap. The CDR3 sequence is 16 residues long. Germline V gene lookup returns CDR1 SNHLY and CDR2 FYNNEI. For the CDR3, the DNA is TGTGCCAGCACCCCCGGGCCCGGTTTCCCCACAGATACGCAGTATTTT. It is translated as CASTPGPGFPTDTQYF.

J is TRBJ1-2 and V is TRBV7-9; TRBD1 matches 10 bases. This CDR3 contains 19 residues. After removal of 5 bases from V and 4 bases from J, the junction contained 19 bases not matched to a gene. CDR1 is SEHNR and CDR2 is FQNEAQ in the germline V gene (reference sequence). The CDR3 nucleotides are TGTGCCAGCAGCCTGAAGGGACAGGGGTTCCGGGGCCAGCGCTATGGCTACACCTTC. Translation: CASSLKGQGFRGQRYGYTF. Variable domain in full (rest from reference TRBV7-9 and TRBJ1-2): DTGVSQNPRHKITKRGQNVTFRCDPISEHNRLYWYRQTLGQGPEFLTYFQNEAQLEKSRLLSDRFSAERPKGSFSTLEIQRTEQGDSAMYLCASSLKGQGFRGQRYGYTFGSGTRLTVV.

The chain uses TRBV7-8 and TRBJ2-5; no clear D gene. Germline CDR1 reads SGHVS; CDR2 reads FQNEAQ. Trimming stripped 5 bases from V and 3 bases from J, with 4 bases between. This CDR3 contains 11 residues. CDR3 amino acids: CASSPKETQYF. CDR3 in DNA: TGTGCCAGCAGCCCCAAAGAGACCCAGTACTTC.

The chain uses TRBV6-5 and TRBJ2-5; 12 bases fit TRBD2. Per the germline V gene, CDR1 is MNHEY and CDR2 is SVGAGI. This CDR3 comprises 15 residues. V shed 6 bases and J 5 bases; nucleotides not matched to a gene: 7. The CDR3 DNA sequence: TGTGCCAGCAGACCCCTAGCGGGGGGGAGTGAGACCCAGTACTTC. Residues: CASRPLAGGSETQYF.

J is TRBJ1-2 and V is TRBV6-5; a weak D match, TRBD1 (6 bases). Germline-derived CDR1 and CDR2 are MNHEY and SVGAGI. This CDR3 spans 15 amino acids. Trimming pared 5 bases from V and 1 base from J, leaving 14 bases between. The CDR3 nucleotides read TGTGCCAGCAGTCATGCACAGGGCCTTAACTATGGCTACACCTTC. It specifies CASSHAQGLNYGYTF.

The rearrangement links TRBV7-9 to TRBJ2-3; D is undetermined. The CDR3 runs to 11 residues. The V and J ends lost 3 bases and 6 bases respectively, with 4 bases between them. Per germline, CDR1 SEHNR and CDR2 FQNEAQ (reference sequence). The CDR3 DNA reads TGTGCCAGCAGCTTCCTGGATACGCAGTATTTT. Translating gives CASSFLDTQYF.

In its sample, this clone was seen once. The chain combines TRBV5-1 with TRBJ1-1, with TRBD1 as a possible D gene (5 bases). The CDR3 has 13 residues. The V and J ends lost 4 bases and 1 base respectively, with 8 bases between them. Germline V lookup: CDR1 SGHRS, CDR2 YFSETQ. The CDR3 region has the DNA TGCGCCAGCAGCCCCGGACAGAACACTGAAGCTTTCTTT. It specifies CASSPGQNTEAFF.

V gene TRBV5-4 combines with J gene TRBJ2-1; D perhaps matches TRBD2 (6 bases). The germline V gene encodes CDR1 SGHNT and CDR2 YYREEE (reference sequence). The CDR3 length is 16 residues. The V and J ends lost 5 bases and 5 bases respectively, with 20 bases between them. CDR3 coding DNA: TGTGCCAGCAGACCAACGTTCCTAGCGCGCCACAATGAGCAGTTCTTC. Translated, it gives CASRPTFLARHNEQFF. The full variable domain, with the rest looked up from reference TRBV5-4 and TRBJ2-1, is ETGVTQSPTHLIKTRGQQVTLRCSSQSGHNTVSWYQQALGQGPQFIFQYYREEENGRGNFPPRFSGLQFPNYSSELNVNALELDDSALYLCASRPTFLARHNEQFFGPGTRLTVL.

This clone was seen only once. Here the CDR3 DNA reads TGTGCCTGGGAACCTAGTTGGGCGCAGGGGCAGCCCCAGCATTTT. Amino acids: CAWEPSWAQGQPQHF. The chain links TRBV30 to TRBJ1-5; a weak D match, TRBD1 (6 bases). The germline gives CDR1 GTSNPN, CDR2 SVGIG (reference sequence). The V end was cut by 5 bases, the J end by 7 bases, with 21 bases between. CDR3 size: 15 residues.

This rearrangement joins TRBV5-1 to TRBJ2-3, with TRBD2 matching over 8 bases. Germline CDR1 SGHRS, CDR2 YFSETQ. V shed 0 bases and J 2 bases; nucleotides not matched to a gene: 2. The CDR3 totals 15 residues. The CDR3 spells CASSLGGGPTDTQYF. As DNA, the CDR3 is TGCGCCAGCAGCTTGGGCGGGGGGCCCACAGATACGCAGTATTTT.

The chain employs TRBV12-3 or TRBV12-4 and TRBJ1-2, with TRBD1 as a possible D gene (6 bases). The CDR3 length is 13 residues. Trimming left V 3 bases short and J 9 bases short, with 14 bases between. CDR3 in DNA: TGTGCCAGCAGTTTCGGGGGGCGCGGGAGCTACACCTTC. Its translation: CASSFGGRGSYTF.

This chain connects TRBV2 to TRBJ2-5; 14 positions match TRBD2. CDR3 length: 17 residues. Germline CDR1 SNHLY, CDR2 FYNNEI. The ends lost 2 bases at V and 0 bases at J; junction bases unmatched: 2. In DNA form, the CDR3 reads TGTGCCAGCAGTGAAAGACTAGCGGGGGGGTACCAAGAGACCCAGTACTTC. Translating gives CASSERLAGGYQETQYF. The whole variable domain, filled in from reference TRBV2 and TRBJ2-5, reads EPEVTQTPSHQVTQMGQEVILRCVPISNHLYFYWYRQILGQKVEFLVSFYNNEISEKSEIFDDQFSVERPDGSNFTLKIRSTKLEDSAMYFCASSERLAGGYQETQYFGPGTRLLVL.

The chain combines TRBV11-3 with TRBJ2-1; 9 bases align to TRBD2. The germline V gene has CDR1 SGHNT and CDR2 YENEEA. The junction had 3 bases not matched to a gene; V was cut back by 3 bases and J by 3 bases. The CDR3 is 15 amino acids. CDR3 nucleotide sequence: TGTGCCAGCAGCTTCGCGGGGGGGGACTACAATGAGCAGTTCTTC. Residues: CASSFAGGDYNEQFF.

This clone has a single count. This chain uses TRBV3-1 (or the pseudogene TRBV3-2) with TRBJ1-2; D is undetermined. The V gene lost 1 base and the J gene lost 3 bases, with 15 bases spanning the gap. Germline V gives CDR1 LGHDT, CDR2 YNNKEL (reference sequence). The CDR3 totals 16 residues. The DNA of the CDR3 is TGTGCCAGCAGCCAAGGGTTAGGGCAGGAGTACTATGGCTACACCTTC. This encodes CASSQGLGQEYYGYTF.

In DNA, the CDR3 is TGTGCCAGCAGTTACGGGGACAGGGCCAATCAGCCCCAGCATTTT. Amino acid sequence: CASSYGDRANQPQHF. The chain links TRBV6-2 or TRBV6-3 to TRBJ1-5; 9 bases line up with TRBD1. This CDR3 is 15 amino acids long. Germline assignment: CDR1 MNHEY and CDR2 SVGEGT. J lost 3 bases, V lost 2 bases, and 2 bases had no gene match.